These 29 T cell receptor beta chains came from one sample sequenced in a study of T cells in localized non-small cell lung cancer. Libraries were prepared by immunoSEQ multiplex PCR; TCRdb keeps only in-frame clonotypes and omits some of them. The sample lists 20,000 to 25,000 clones; 80% to 85% were seen once. Sample: PBMCs, taken before any cancer treatment. The receptor set was obtained from a man aged 40-75 years with stage II lung adenocarcinoma.

This chain links TRBV7-2 with TRBJ2-1; weak D call: TRBD1 (5 bases). Germline CDR1 and CDR2: SGHTA and FQGNSA. Trimming removed 2 bases at V and 5 bases at J, with 7 bases between. This CDR3 is 13 amino acids long. The CDR3 reads CASSLSRDNEQFF. Written as DNA, the CDR3 is TGTGCCAGCAGCTTAAGCAGGGACAATGAGCAGTTCTTC.

This CDR3 reads CASSQVPGSTGELFF. The DNA of the CDR3 is TGCGCCAGCAGCCAAGTCCCAGGGTCCACCGGGGAGCTGTTTTTT. The V and J genes are TRBV4-3 and TRBJ2-2; maybe TRBD1 (5 bases). Between the trimmed V and J ends, which lost 1 base and 4 bases, there was a span of 10 bases. The germline CDR1 and CDR2 sequences are LGHNA and YSLEER. The CDR3 is 15 residues long.

This chain connects TRBV1 to TRBJ2-7; the DNA was not used to check the table's D call, TRBD2. TRBV1 is recorded as a pseudogene. This CDR3 comprises 19 residues. This CDR3 reads CTSSRPPPWASASSYEQYF. Written as DNA, the CDR3 is TGCACCAGCAGCCGCCCCCCTCCATGGGCTAGCGCGAGCTCCTACGAGCAGTACTTC.

The rearrangement uses TRBV5-5 and TRBJ2-1, with D tentatively TRBD2 (6 bases). Per germline, CDR1 SGHKS and CDR2 YYEKEE (reference sequence). The CDR3 runs to 16 residues. The germline V and J ends were trimmed by 2 bases and 2 bases, with 14 bases remaining between them. Written as DNA, the CDR3 is TGTGCCAGCAGCTTCCCGACCGGGGGAGCCTACAATGAGCAGTTCTTC. Its translation: CASSFPTGGAYNEQFF.

J is TRBJ2-3 and V is TRBV4-1; D is ambiguous. Per germline, CDR1 MGHRA and CDR2 YSYEKL. V lost 4 bases and J lost 1, with 9 bases in between. This CDR3 has 14 residues. The CDR3, as DNA: TGCGCCAGCAGCCCCCCGGAGCGCACAGATACGCAGTATTTT. It translates to CASSPPERTDTQYF.

V gene TRBV30 combines with J gene TRBJ1-2; D is uncertain. The CDR3 runs to 12 residues. Looked up from germline, CDR1 is GTSNPN and CDR2 is SVGIG (reference sequence). Deletions cut 3 bases from V and 7 bases from J, with 12 bases between. CDR3 residues: CAWRRSSGGYTF. The CDR3 bases are TGTGCCTGGAGGCGATCATCGGGTGGCTACACCTTC.

This rearrangement joins TRBV29-1 to TRBJ2-2; perhaps TRBD1 as D (5 bases). CDR3 length: 13 residues. Trimming stripped 5 bases from V and 5 bases from J, with 12 bases between. Per the germline V gene, CDR1 is SQVTM and CDR2 is ANQGSEA. The CDR3 DNA follows: TGCAGCGTTCGCGCAGGGATGACCGGGGAGCTGTTTTTT. It encodes CSVRAGMTGELFF.

V and J are TRBV7-2 and TRBJ1-2; D possibly corresponds to TRBD1 (5 bases). The CDR3 loop spans 15 amino acids. V lost 4 bases to trimming and J lost 0 bases, with 12 bases between them. Germline V lookup: CDR1 SGHTA, CDR2 FQGNSA. The CDR3 bases are TGTGCCAGCAGCTCCTCTTCGGGGGCTAACTATGGCTACACCTTC. Amino acids: CASSSSSGANYGYTF.

The chain employs TRBV4-3 and TRBJ2-6; D perhaps matches TRBD1 (5 bases). Deletions cut 4 bases from V and 4 bases from J, with 20 bases between. The CDR3 has 18 amino acids. Per the germline V gene, CDR1 is LGHNA and CDR2 is YSLEER. The CDR3 reads CASSPLGPGRVGANVLTF. CDR3 bases: TGCGCCAGCAGCCCTTTAGGACCCGGCAGGGTGGGGGCCAACGTCCTGACTTTC.

The genes are TRBV27 and TRBJ2-7, with D perhaps matching TRBD1 (6 bases). CDR1 and CDR2 from the germline V gene are MNHEY and SMNVEV (reference sequence). Trimming left V 3 bases short and J 1 base short, with 16 bases between. The CDR3 sequence is 16 residues long. CDR3 residues: CASSFEWGPYSYEQYF. Here the CDR3 DNA reads TGTGCCAGCAGTTTTGAGTGGGGGCCGTATTCCTACGAGCAGTACTTC.

V usage is TRBV27 and J usage is TRBJ2-7, with D unclear. The germline gives CDR1 MNHEY, CDR2 SMNVEV (reference sequence). V shed 4 bases and J shed 1 base, with 14 bases lying between them. The CDR3 contains 15 residues. The CDR3 DNA is TGTGCCAGCAGTTCCGTTGAAGACAAATCCTACGAGCAGTACTTC. Protein: CASSSVEDKSYEQYF.

Only a few counts were recorded for this clone. V is TRBV30 and J is TRBJ2-2; maybe TRBD1 (6 bases). The CDR3 contains 14 residues. Germline lookup yields CDR1 GTSNPN and CDR2 SVGIG (reference sequence). V was clipped by 3 bases and J by 1 base, with 9 bases between them. The CDR3 protein is CAWSRDMNTGELFF. CDR3 bases: TGTGCCTGGAGCCGGGACATGAACACCGGGGAGCTGTTTTTT.

The chain is built from TRBV27 and TRBJ2-3, with D tentatively TRBD1 or TRBD2 (6 bases each). Trimming removed 2 bases from V and 0 bases from J, with 12 bases in between. CDR1 is MNHEY, CDR2 SMNVEV, per germline (reference sequence). This CDR3 spans 16 amino acids. The CDR3 is CASSLNVGGSTDTQYF. In DNA, the CDR3 is TGTGCCAGCAGTTTAAATGTAGGGGGGAGCACAGATACGCAGTATTTT.

This clone turned up a few times. V usage is TRBV15 and J usage is TRBJ2-1; no clear D gene. V lost 0 bases and J 10 bases, leaving 10 bases between the germline ends. The germline V gene encodes CDR1 LNHNV and CDR2 YYDKDF (reference sequence). The CDR3 length is 13 residues. CDR3 nucleotides: TGTGCCACCAGCAGAGACTCCCGGCGGGAGCAGTTCTTC. Translated, it gives CATSRDSRREQFF.

V and J are TRBV19 and TRBJ2-1, with D maybe TRBD1 (5 bases). V dropped 0 bases and J dropped 9 bases, with 6 bases sitting between them. Germline V gene lookup returns CDR1 LNHDA and CDR2 SQIVND (reference sequence). The CDR3 covers 12 residues. The CDR3 coding sequence is TGTGCCAGTAGTATAGATCAGGGTGAGCAGTTCTTC. It specifies CASSIDQGEQFF.

The rearrangement joins TRBV2 to TRBJ1-1; D remains unclear. The CDR3 has 14 residues. Deletions cut 2 bases from V and 5 bases from J, with 12 bases between. CDR1 and CDR2 (germline): SNHLY, FYNNEI. CDR3 nucleotide sequence: TGTGCCAGCAGTGAAATGGGAATAGGAACTGAAGCTTTCTTT. The encoded protein is CASSEMGIGTEAFF.

This clone showed up just a few times. This chain connects TRBV11-1 to TRBJ2-1, with D possibly matching TRBD1 (6 bases). This CDR3 has 13 residues. CDR1 and CDR2 (germline): SGHAT, FQDESV (reference sequence). V was trimmed by 5 bases and J by 4 bases, leaving 9 bases between them. The CDR3: CASSGTTYNEQFF. CDR3 nucleotides: TGTGCCAGCAGCGGGACAACATACAATGAGCAGTTCTTC.

This chain joins TRBV29-1 and TRBJ1-3; D gene uncertain. CDR3 length: 14 amino acids. V was cut by 4 bases and J by 0 bases, with 10 bases left in between. Germline V lookup: CDR1 SQVTM, CDR2 ANQGSEA. Here the CDR3 reads CSVVGGFSGNTIYF. CDR3 nucleotide sequence: TGCAGCGTTGTTGGTGGCTTCTCTGGAAACACCATATATTTT.

The CDR3 DNA reads TGTGCCAGCAGTGGGGCTTCTAACTATGGCTACACCTTC. It translates to CASSGASNYGYTF. The chain is built from TRBV27 and TRBJ1-2; possible D gene TRBD1, 5 bases. This CDR3 has 13 amino acids. CDR1 and CDR2 from the germline V gene are MNHEY and SMNVEV (reference sequence). Trimming left V 5 bases short and J 0 bases short, with 7 bases between.

The chain recombines TRBV9 with TRBJ2-1, with 11 bases matching TRBD2. The germline V gene encodes CDR1 SGDLS and CDR2 YYNGEE. V shed 4 bases and J 2 bases; nucleotides not matched to a gene: 2. The CDR3 is 15 amino acids. CDR3 sequence: CASSTSGGPYNEQFF. CDR3 bases: TGTGCCAGCAGCACTAGCGGGGGCCCCTACAATGAGCAGTTCTTC. The full variable domain, rest sourced from reference TRBV9 and TRBJ2-1, is DSGVTQTPKHLITATGQRVTLRCSPRSGDLSVYWYQQSLDQGLQFLIQYYNGEERAKGNILERFSAQQFPDLHSELNLSSLELGDSALYFCASSTSGGPYNEQFFGPGTRLTVL.

The V and J genes are TRBV28 and TRBJ1-1; D uncertain. The CDR3 sequence is 14 residues long. CDR1 and CDR2 from the germline V gene are MDHEN and SYDVKM. The V end was cut by 3 bases, the J end by 7 bases, with 15 bases between. The CDR3, as DNA: TGTGCCAGCAGTTTGGTACGGCAGGTACTTGAAGCTTTCTTT. It translates to CASSLVRQVLEAFF.

V gene TRBV5-1 combines with J gene TRBJ2-5; D not resolved. Trimming took 2 bases from V and 1 from J, leaving 6 bases between them. CDR1 and CDR2 from the germline V gene are SGHRS and YFSETQ. CDR3 length equals 13 residues. The CDR3 DNA is TGCGCCAGCAGCTTTAAGATCCAAGAGACCCAGTACTTC. This sequence encodes CASSFKIQETQYF.

J is TRBJ1-2 and V is TRBV7-9, with a tentative D call TRBD1 (5 bases). CDR1 SEHNR and CDR2 FQNEAQ come from the germline V gene (reference sequence). The CDR3 length is 12 residues. V lost 6 bases, J lost 4 bases, and 9 bases lay in between. In DNA form, the CDR3 reads TGTGCCAGCAGGGGGGGACTCTATGGCTACACCTTC. It encodes CASRGGLYGYTF.

In this sample, this clone turned up a few times. This chain joins TRBV7-3 and TRBJ2-1; D is undetermined. The CDR3 has 13 residues. V lost 2 bases, J lost 0 bases, and 2 bases lay in between. The germline gives CDR1 SGHTA, CDR2 FQGTGA. CDR3 coding DNA: TGTGCCAGCAGCTTACACTCCTACAATGAGCAGTTCTTC. Amino acid sequence: CASSLHSYNEQFF.

The chain is built from TRBV30 and TRBJ1-5; D remains unclear. Between the trimmed V and J ends, which lost 0 bases and 6 bases, there was a span of 9 bases. CDR3 length: 13 amino acids. Germline V gives CDR1 GTSNPN, CDR2 SVGIG (reference sequence). The CDR3 coding sequence is TGTGCCTGGAGTGTAATGGGTGGTCAGCCCCAGCATTTT. Translated: CAWSVMGGQPQHF. Variable domain in full (rest from reference TRBV30 and TRBJ1-5): SQTIHQWPATLVQPVGSPLSLECTVEGTSNPNLYWYRQAAGRGLQLLFYSVGIGQISSEVPQNLSASRPQDRQFILSSKKLLLSDSGFYLCAWSVMGGQPQHFGDGTRLSIL.

The chain links TRBV6-1 to TRBJ2-2, with D maybe TRBD1 (5 bases). CDR3 length equals 13 residues. V lost 8 bases to trimming and J lost 6 bases, with 13 bases between them. Germline V gene lookup returns CDR1 MNHNS and CDR2 SASEGT. The CDR3 nucleotides read TGTGCCAGCTATCAGGGCTTCGCCGGGGAGCTGTTTTTT. This sequence encodes CASYQGFAGELFF.

This chain links TRBV10-2 with TRBJ1-3; the D is unclear. From germline, CDR1 is WSHSY and CDR2 SAAADI. Trimming cost V 6 bases and J 6 bases, with 15 bases left between them. The CDR3 contains 14 residues. This chain's CDR3 is CASSDNYSLNTIYF. CDR3 sequence (DNA): TGCGCCAGCAGCGATAATTACAGTCTAAACACCATATATTTT.

CDR3 residues: CASSLSVAGGDSPLHF. DNA of the CDR3: TGCGCCAGCAGCTTGTCGGTAGCAGGAGGGGATTCACCCCTCCACTTT. The chain combines TRBV5-1 with TRBJ1-6, with a weak D call TRBD1 (5 bases). Trimming left V 1 base short and J 8 bases short, with 16 bases between. This CDR3 has 16 amino acids. Germline values: CDR1 SGHRS, CDR2 YFSETQ. The variable domain in full, completed from reference TRBV5-1 and TRBJ1-6, reads KAGVTQTPRYLIKTRGQQVTLSCSPISGHRSVSWYQQTPGQGLQFLFEYFSETQRNKGNFPGRFSGRQFSNSRSEMNVSTLELGDSALYLCASSLSVAGGDSPLHFGNGTRLTVT.

The chain couples TRBV7-9 to TRBJ2-1, with D uncertain. The CDR3 covers 12 residues. The V gene lost 2 bases and the J gene lost 9 bases, with 8 bases spanning the gap. CDR1 and CDR2 from the germline V gene are SEHNR and FQNEAQ (reference sequence). DNA for the CDR3: TGTGCCAGCAGCTTACCTTATGGTGAGCAGTTCTTC. This translates into CASSLPYGEQFF.